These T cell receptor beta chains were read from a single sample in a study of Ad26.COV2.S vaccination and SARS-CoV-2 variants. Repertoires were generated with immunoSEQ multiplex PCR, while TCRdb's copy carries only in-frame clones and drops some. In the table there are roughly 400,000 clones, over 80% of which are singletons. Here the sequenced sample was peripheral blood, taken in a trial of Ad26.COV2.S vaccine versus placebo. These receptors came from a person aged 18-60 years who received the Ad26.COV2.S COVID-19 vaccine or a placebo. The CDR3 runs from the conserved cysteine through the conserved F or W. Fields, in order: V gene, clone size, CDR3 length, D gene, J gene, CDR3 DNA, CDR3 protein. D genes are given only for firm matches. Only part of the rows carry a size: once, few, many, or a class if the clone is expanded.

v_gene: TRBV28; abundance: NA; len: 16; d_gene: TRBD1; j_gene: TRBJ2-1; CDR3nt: TGTGCCAGCAGTTTATTGTCGGGACAGGTTTACAATGAGCAGTTCTTC; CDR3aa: CASSLLSGQVYNEQFF
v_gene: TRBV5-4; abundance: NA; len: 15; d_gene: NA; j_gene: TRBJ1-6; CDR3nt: TGTGCCAGCAGCGTATCAGACACGTACAATTCACCCCTCCACTTT; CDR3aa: CASSVSDTYNSPLHF
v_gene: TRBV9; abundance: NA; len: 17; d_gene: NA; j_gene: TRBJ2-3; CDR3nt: TGTGCCAGCAGCGTAGACTGGGCGGGGGCTAGCACAGATACGCAGTATTTT; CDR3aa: CASSVDWAGASTDTQYF
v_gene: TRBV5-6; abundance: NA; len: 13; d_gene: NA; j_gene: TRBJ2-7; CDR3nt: TGTGCCAGCAGCCTCCCAGACTTCTACGAGCAGTACTTC; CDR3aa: CASSLPDFYEQYF
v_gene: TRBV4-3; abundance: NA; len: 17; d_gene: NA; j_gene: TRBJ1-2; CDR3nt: TGCGCCAGCAGCCAAGGGGGGGGCGCCAGGGCTAACTATGGCTACACCTTC; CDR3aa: CASSQGGGARANYGYTF
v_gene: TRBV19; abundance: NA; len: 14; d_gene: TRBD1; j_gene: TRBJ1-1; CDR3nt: TGTGCCAGTAGTATCTCAGGGACAGGGTATGAAGCTTTCTTT; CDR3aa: CASSISGTGYEAFF
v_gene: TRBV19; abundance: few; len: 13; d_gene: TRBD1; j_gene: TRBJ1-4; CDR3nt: TGTGCCACCGGAGACAGGGTTAATGAAAAACTGTTTTTT; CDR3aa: CATGDRVNEKLFF
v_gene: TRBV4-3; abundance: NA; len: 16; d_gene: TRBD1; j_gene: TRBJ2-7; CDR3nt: TGCGCCAGCAGCCAAGTGGTAGCAACAGGGGTTTACGAGCAGTACTTC; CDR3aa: CASSQVVATGVYEQYF
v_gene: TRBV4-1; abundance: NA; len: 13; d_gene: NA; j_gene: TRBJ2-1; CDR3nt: TGCGCCAGCAGCTCTAAGGGGGGCAATGAGCAGTTCTTC; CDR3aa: CASSSKGGNEQFF
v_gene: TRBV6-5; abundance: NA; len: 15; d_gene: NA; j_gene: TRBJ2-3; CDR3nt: TGTGCCAGCAGTTACATGGGCAGGAACACAGATACGCAGTATTTT; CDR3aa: CASSYMGRNTDTQYF
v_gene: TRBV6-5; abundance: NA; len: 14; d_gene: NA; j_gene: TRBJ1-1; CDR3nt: TGTGCCAGCATTGCGAGTAATGTGAACACTGAAGCTTTCTTT; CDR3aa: CASIASNVNTEAFF
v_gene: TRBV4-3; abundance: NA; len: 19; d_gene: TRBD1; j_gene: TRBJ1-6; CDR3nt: TGCGCCAGCAGCCAAGAGAAGGGCGGAAGGGGGCGGGATAATTCACCCCTCCACTTT; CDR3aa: CASSQEKGGRGRDNSPLHF
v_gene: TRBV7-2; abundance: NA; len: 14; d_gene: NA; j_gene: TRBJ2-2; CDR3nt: TGTGCCAGCAGCTTAGGGCAGCACACGGGGGAGCTGTTTTTT; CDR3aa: CASSLGQHTGELFF
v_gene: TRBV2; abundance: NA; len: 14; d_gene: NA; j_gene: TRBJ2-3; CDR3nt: TGTGCCACCCAAAAAGGGGGGGGTGCAGATACGCAGTATTTT; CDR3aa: CATQKGGGADTQYF
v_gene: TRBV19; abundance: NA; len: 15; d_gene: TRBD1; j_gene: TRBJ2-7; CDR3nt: TGTGCCAGTGGGACAGGAACTGGGGCCTCCTACGAGCAGTACTTC; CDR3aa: CASGTGTGASYEQYF
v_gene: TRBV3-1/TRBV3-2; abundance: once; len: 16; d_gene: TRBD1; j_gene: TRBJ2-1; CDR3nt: TGTGCCAGCAGCCAACCGGACAGGGGAATCGGTAATGAGCAGTTCTTC; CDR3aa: CASSQPDRGIGNEQFF
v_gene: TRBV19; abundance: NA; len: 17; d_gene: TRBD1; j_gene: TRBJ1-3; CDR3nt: TGTGCCAGTGGGCGACAGGGACCAGGTACCGCTGGAAACACCATATATTTT; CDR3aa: CASGRQGPGTAGNTIYF
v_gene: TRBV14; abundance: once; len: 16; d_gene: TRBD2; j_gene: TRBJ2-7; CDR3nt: TGTGCCAGCAGCCAGAAAACGCGGGGGGCAATATACGAGCAGTACTTC; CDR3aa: CASSQKTRGAIYEQYF
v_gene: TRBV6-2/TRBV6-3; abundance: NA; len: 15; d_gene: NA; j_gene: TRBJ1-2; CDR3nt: TGTGCCAGCAGTTACTCGGGGACGGGAAACTATGGCTACACCTTC; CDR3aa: CASSYSGTGNYGYTF
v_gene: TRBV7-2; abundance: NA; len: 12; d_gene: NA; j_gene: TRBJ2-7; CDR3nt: TGTGCCAGCAGCTCCCAGGGGTACGAGCAGTACTTC; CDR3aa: CASSSQGYEQYF
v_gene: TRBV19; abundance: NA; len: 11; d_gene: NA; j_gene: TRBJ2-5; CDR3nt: TGTGCCAGTAGTACGGAAGAGACCCAGTACTTC; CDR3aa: CASSTEETQYF
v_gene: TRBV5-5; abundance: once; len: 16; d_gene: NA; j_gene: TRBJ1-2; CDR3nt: TGTGCCAGCAGCTTGGCTGTGGCAGGGCTACGAGCCGGGGACACCTTC; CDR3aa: CASSLAVAGLRAGDTF
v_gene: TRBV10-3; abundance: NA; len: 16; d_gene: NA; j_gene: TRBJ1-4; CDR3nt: TGTGCCATCAGTGCATCAGTCCTTTCAACTAATGAAAAACTGTTTTTT; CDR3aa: CAISASVLSTNEKLFF
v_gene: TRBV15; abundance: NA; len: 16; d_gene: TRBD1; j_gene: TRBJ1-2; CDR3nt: TGTGCCACCAGCAGAGGGCCAGGGGGGGAGGGCTATGGCTACACCTTC; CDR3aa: CATSRGPGGEGYGYTF
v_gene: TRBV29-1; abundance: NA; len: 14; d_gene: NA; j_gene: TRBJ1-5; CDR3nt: TGCAGCGTGAGGGCCGGGGGTTTTAATCAGCCCCAGCATTTT; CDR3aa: CSVRAGGFNQPQHF
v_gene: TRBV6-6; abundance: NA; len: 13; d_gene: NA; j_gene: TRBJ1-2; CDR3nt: TGTGCCGGAACGGAGCAGGCCTCGTATGGCTACACCTTC; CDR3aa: CAGTEQASYGYTF
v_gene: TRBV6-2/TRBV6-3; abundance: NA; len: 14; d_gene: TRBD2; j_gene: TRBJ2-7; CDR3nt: TGTGCCAGCAGTTATAGCGGGTCCCTTTCCGAGCAGTACTTC; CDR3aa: CASSYSGSLSEQYF
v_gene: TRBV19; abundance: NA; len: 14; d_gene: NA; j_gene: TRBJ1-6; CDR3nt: TGTGCCACAGACAGCCGGGGGTCGAATTCACCCCTCCACTTT; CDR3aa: CATDSRGSNSPLHF
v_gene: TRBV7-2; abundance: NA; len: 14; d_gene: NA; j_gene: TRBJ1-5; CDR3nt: TGTGCCAGCAGCTTAGGACAGGTCAATCAGCCCCAGCATTTT; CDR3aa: CASSLGQVNQPQHF
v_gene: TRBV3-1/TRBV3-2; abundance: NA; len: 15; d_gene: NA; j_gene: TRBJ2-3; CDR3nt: TGTGCCAGCAGCCAAGATCGCCTGGGCACAGATACGCAGTATTTT; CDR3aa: CASSQDRLGTDTQYF
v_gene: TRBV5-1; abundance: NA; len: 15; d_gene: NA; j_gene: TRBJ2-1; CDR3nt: TGCGCCAGCAGCGCGACAGGTTACTCCTACAATGAGCAGTTCTTC; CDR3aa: CASSATGYSYNEQFF
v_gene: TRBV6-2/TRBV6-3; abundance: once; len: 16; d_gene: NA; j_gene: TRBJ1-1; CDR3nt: TGTGCCAGCAGTCACCCCTTAACAGAGACCTACACTGAAGCTTTCTTT; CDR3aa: CASSHPLTETYTEAFF